This TCR beta chain was retrieved from a study of shared clonotypes between healthy human individuals. From germline, CDR1 is SGHAT and CDR2 FQNNGV. The V end was cut by 4 bases, the J end by 5 bases, with 6 bases between. CDR3 length: 12 residues. Naive CD8 cells were CD45RO-negative, positively selected for CCR7, excluding terminally differentiated effector memory CD45RA+ cells. TCRdb's table, derived via immunoSEQ multiplex PCR, lists solely in-frame clones and lacks some. The table includes over 2,000,000 clones, 80% to 95% detected once. This chain joins TRBV11-2 and TRBJ2-1, with a possible D match to TRBD1 (5 bases). This clonotype was sampled from a man aged 18 to 29 in good health. Some clones in this sample may be carry-over from other donors' samples. The specimen sequenced was naive CD8+ T cells from PBMCs. The CDR3 DNA reads as TGTGCCAGCAGCTGGGGCGACAATGAGCAGTTCTTC. Protein sequence: CASSWGDNEQFF.